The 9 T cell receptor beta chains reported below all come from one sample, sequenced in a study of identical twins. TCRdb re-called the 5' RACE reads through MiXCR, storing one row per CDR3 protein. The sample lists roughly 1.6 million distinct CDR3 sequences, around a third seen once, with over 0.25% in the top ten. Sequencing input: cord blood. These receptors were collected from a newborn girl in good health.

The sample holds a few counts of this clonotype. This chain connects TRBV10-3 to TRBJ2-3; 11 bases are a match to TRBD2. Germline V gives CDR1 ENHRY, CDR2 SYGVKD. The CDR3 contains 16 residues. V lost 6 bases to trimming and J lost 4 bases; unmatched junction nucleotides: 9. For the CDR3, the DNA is TGTGCCATCAGGGCTACTAGCGGGAGAGGCTCAGATACGCAGTATTTT. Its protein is CAIRATSGRGSDTQYF.

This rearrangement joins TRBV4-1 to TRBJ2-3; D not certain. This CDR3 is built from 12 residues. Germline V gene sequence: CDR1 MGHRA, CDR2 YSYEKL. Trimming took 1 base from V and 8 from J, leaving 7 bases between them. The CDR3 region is CASSQARGTQYF. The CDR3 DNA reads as TGCGCCAGCAGCCAAGCCCGCGGTACGCAGTATTTT.

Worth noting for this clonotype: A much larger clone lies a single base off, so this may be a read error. CDR3 nucleotides: TGTGCCAGCAGTTGGACTAGGGGGGCAGATACGCAGTATTTT. This sequence encodes CASSWTRGADTQYF. The genes are TRBV12-3 or TRBV12-4 and TRBJ2-3, with D possibly TRBD2 on 7 matching bases. The ends were cut back, 4 bases at V and 4 bases at J, with 12 bases in the middle. This CDR3 is built from 14 residues.

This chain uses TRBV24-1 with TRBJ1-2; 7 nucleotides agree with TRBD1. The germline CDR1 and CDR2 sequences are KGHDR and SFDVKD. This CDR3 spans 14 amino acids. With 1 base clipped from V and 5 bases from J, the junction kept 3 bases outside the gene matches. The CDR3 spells CATSDFGQVYGYTF. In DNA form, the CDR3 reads TGTGCCACCAGTGATTTCGGACAGGTTTATGGCTACACCTTC.

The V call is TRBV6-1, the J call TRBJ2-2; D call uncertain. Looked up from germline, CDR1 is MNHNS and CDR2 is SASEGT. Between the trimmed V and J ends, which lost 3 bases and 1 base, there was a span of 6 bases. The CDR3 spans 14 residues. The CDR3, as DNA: TGTGCCAGCAGTGAGCCAGGGAACACCGGGGAGCTGTTTTTT. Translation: CASSEPGNTGELFF.

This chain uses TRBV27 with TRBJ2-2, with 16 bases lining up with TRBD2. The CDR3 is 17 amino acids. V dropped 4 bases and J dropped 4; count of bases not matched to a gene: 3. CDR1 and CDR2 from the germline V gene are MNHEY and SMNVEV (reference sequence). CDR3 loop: CASSSGTSGRVTGELFF. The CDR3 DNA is TGTGCCAGCAGTTCCGGGACTAGCGGGAGGGTCACCGGGGAGCTGTTTTTT.

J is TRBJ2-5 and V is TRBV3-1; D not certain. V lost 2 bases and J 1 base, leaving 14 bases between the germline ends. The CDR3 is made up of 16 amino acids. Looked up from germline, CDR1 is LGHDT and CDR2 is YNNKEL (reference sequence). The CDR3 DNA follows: TGTGCCAGCAGCCAAAATCCGGGTTTGTCCCAAGAGACCCAGTACTTC. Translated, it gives CASSQNPGLSQETQYF.

This CDR3 is CASSPPAGEAFF. As DNA, the CDR3 is TGCGCCAGCAGCCCTCCCGCAGGTGAAGCTTTCTTT. V gene TRBV5-1 combines with J gene TRBJ1-1, with D uncertain. The CDR3 totals 12 residues. CDR1 and CDR2 (germline): SGHRS, YFSETQ. Trimming took off 4 bases at V and 7 bases at J, with 11 bases between the two ends.

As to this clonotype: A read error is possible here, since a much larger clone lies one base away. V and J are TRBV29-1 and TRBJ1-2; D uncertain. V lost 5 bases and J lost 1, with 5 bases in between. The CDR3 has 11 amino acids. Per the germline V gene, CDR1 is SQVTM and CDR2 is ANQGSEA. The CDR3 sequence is CSVTDNYGYTF. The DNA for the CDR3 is TGCAGCGTTACAGATAACTATGGCTACACCTTC.